The 5 T cell receptor beta chains given below trace back to one sample, sequenced in a study of T cell changes during pregnancy in multiple sclerosis. The table came from immunoSEQ multiplex PCR; TCRdb's copy has only in-frame clones and leaves some out. This table has some 37,000 clones, roughly nine tenths appearing once. The sample in question was CD4+ T cells from peripheral blood mononuclear cells, obtained before pregnancy. The receptor source for this set is a female donor with multiple sclerosis, enrolled in a pregnancy study.

The chain joins TRBV18 to TRBJ1-2; maybe TRBD1 (5 bases). Germline CDR1 KGHSH, CDR2 LQKENI. V was pared by 1 base and J by 8 bases, with 14 bases between. The CDR3 is made up of 14 amino acids. The CDR3 reads CASSPLGHPQGYTF. The CDR3 DNA reads as TGTGCCAGCTCACCACTTGGACACCCACAAGGCTACACCTTC.

The CDR3 DNA reads as TGTGCCAGTAGTCCGGGGAAACAGGGCGGGTCCTACAATGAGCAGTTCTTC. This translates into CASSPGKQGGSYNEQFF. The chain couples TRBV19 to TRBJ2-1, with a tentative D call TRBD1 (6 bases). Germline V gene lookup returns CDR1 LNHDA and CDR2 SQIVND (reference sequence). The CDR3 runs to 17 residues. The ends were cut back, 5 bases at V and 1 base at J, with 18 bases in the middle. Using reference TRBV19 and TRBJ2-1 for the parts outside the CDR3, the full variable domain is DGGITQSPKYLFRKEGQNVTLSCEQNLNHDAMYWYRQDPGQGLRLIYYSQIVNDFQKGDIAEGYSVSREKKESFPLTVTSAQKNPTAFYLCASSPGKQGGSYNEQFFGPGTRLTVL.

This clone was counted a single time. The chain is built from TRBV7-9 and TRBJ2-1; 8 bases align to TRBD2. The ends lost 4 bases at V and 6 bases at J; junction bases unmatched: 11. Per germline, CDR1 SEHNR and CDR2 FQNEAQ (reference sequence). The CDR3 spans 16 residues. CDR3 region: CASSSRPPAGGNEQFF. For the CDR3, the DNA is TGTGCCAGCAGCTCGAGACCCCCTGCGGGGGGCAATGAGCAGTTCTTC. Full variable domain (outside the CDR3, taken from reference TRBV7-9 and TRBJ2-1): DTGVSQNPRHKITKRGQNVTFRCDPISEHNRLYWYRQTLGQGPEFLTYFQNEAQLEKSRLLSDRFSAERPKGSFSTLEIQRTEQGDSAMYLCASSSRPPAGGNEQFFGPGTRLTVL.

The chain joins TRBV4-2 to TRBJ1-1, with D possibly being TRBD1 (5 bases). The CDR3 covers 15 residues. With 4 bases removed from V and 1 base from J, the gap between germline ends came to 13 bases. The germline CDR1 and CDR2 sequences are LGHNA and YNFKEQ. CDR3 sequence: CASSLEGVGNTEAFF. DNA of the CDR3: TGTGCCAGCAGCCTGGAAGGGGTGGGGAACACTGAAGCTTTCTTT.

The CDR3 region has the DNA TGTGCCAGCAGGAACCATGGGACAGGGATTTTGGAGTTCTTC. It yields the protein CASRNHGTGILEFF. The V gene is TRBV6-6, the J gene TRBJ2-1, with TRBD1 matching over 9 bases. V shed 6 bases, J shed 14 bases, and the junction held 14 bases outside the gene matches. Germline values: CDR1 MNHNY, CDR2 SVGAGI (reference sequence). The CDR3 is 14 amino acids.